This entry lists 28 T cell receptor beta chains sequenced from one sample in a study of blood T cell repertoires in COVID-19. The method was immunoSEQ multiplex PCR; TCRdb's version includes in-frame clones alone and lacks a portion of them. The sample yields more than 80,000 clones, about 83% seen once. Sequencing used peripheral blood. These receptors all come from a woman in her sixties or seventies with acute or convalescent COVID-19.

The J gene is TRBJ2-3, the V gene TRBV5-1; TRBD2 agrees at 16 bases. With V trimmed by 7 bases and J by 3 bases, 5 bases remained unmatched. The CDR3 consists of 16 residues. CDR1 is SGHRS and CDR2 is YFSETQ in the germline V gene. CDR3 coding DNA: TGCGCCAGCGGGACTAGCGGGGGGGCCAGGACAGATACGCAGTATTTT. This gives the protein CASGTSGGARTDTQYF. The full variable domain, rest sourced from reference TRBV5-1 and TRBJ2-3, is KAGVTQTPRYLIKTRGQQVTLSCSPISGHRSVSWYQQTPGQGLQFLFEYFSETQRNKGNFPGRFSGRQFSNSRSEMNVSTLELGDSALYLCASGTSGGARTDTQYFGPGTRLTVL.

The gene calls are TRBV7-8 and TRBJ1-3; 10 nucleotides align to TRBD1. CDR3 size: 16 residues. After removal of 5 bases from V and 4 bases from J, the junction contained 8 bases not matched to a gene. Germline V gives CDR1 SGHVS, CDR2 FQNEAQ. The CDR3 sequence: CASSPRRDRGGNTIYF. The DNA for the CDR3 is TGTGCCAGCAGCCCCCGCCGGGACAGGGGAGGAAACACCATATATTTT.

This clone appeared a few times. In DNA form, the CDR3 reads TGCGCCAGCAGTGAGGGGCACCAAGAGACCCAGTACTTC. Its translation: CASSEGHQETQYF. The V call is TRBV10-1, the J call TRBJ2-5; no clear D gene. Germline loops: CDR1 WNHNN, CDR2 SYGVQD (reference sequence). This CDR3 is built from 13 residues. V lost 2 bases, J lost 0 bases, and 4 bases lay in between.

The CDR3 DNA is TGTGCCTGGAGTGAAGTCCCCGCGGGTTACAGGGCCCCGGAGAACACCTTC. Translated, it gives CAWSEVPAGYRAPENTF. V and J are TRBV30 and TRBJ1-2; D is possibly TRBD1 (6 bases). Germline V gene sequence: CDR1 GTSNPN, CDR2 SVGIG (reference sequence). With 1 base removed from V and 12 bases from J, the gap between germline ends came to 30 bases. The CDR3 runs 17 residues.

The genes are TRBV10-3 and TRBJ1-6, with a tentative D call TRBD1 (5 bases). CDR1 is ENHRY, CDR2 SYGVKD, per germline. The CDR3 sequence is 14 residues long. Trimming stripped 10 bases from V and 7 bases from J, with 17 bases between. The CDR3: CATNPGLPNSPLHF. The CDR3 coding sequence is TGTGCCACCAATCCGGGACTACCAAATTCACCCCTCCACTTT.

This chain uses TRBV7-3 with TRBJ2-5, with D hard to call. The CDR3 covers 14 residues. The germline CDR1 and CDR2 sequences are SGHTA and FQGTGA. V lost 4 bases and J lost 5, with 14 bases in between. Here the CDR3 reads CASSSSTLGETQYF. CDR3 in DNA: TGTGCCAGCAGCTCTTCGACGCTCGGGGAGACCCAGTACTTC. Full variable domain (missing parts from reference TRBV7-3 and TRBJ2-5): GAGVSQTPSNKVTEKGKYVELRCDPISGHTALYWYRQSLGQGPEFLIYFQGTGAADDSGLPNDRFFAVRPEGSVSTLKIQRTERGDSAVYLCASSSSTLGETQYFGPGTRLLVL.

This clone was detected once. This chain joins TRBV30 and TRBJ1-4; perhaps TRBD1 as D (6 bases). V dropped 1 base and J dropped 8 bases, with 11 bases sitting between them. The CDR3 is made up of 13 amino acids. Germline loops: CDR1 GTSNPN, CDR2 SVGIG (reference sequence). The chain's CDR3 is CAWSGRGLEKLFF. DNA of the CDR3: TGTGCCTGGAGTGGCAGGGGATTAGAAAAACTGTTTTTT.

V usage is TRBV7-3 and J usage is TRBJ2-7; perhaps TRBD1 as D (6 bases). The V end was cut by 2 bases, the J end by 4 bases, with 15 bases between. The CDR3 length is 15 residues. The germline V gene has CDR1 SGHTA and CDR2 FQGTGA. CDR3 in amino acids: CASSLSSQGFYEQYF. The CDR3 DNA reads TGTGCCAGCAGCTTATCGTCCCAGGGGTTTTACGAGCAGTACTTC.

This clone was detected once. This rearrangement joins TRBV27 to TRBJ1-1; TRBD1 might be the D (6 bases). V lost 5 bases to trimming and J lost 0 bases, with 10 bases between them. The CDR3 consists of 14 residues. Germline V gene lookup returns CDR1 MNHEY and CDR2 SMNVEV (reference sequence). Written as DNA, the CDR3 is TGTGCCAGCAGTCGTACAGGGATGAACACTGAAGCTTTCTTT. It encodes CASSRTGMNTEAFF.

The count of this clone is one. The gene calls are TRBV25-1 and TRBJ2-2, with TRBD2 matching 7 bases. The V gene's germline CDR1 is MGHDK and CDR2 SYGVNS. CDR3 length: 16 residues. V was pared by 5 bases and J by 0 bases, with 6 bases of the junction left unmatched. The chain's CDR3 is CASSPLGRANTGELFF. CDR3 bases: TGTGCCAGCAGTCCATTGGGGAGGGCGAACACCGGGGAGCTGTTTTTT.

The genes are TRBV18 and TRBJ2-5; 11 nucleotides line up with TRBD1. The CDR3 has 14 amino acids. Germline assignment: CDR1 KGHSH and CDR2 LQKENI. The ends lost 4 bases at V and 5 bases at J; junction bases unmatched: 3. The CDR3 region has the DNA TGTGCCAGCTCACAGGGACAGGGGGACGAGACCCAGTACTTC. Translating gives CASSQGQGDETQYF.

The CDR3 loop is CASSPLAGQPREETQYF. The CDR3 nucleotides are TGTGCCAGCAGCCCCCTCGCTGGACAGCCACGGGAAGAGACCCAGTACTTC. The gene calls are TRBV7-9 and TRBJ2-5, with D possibly being TRBD1 (6 bases). From germline, CDR1 is SEHNR and CDR2 FQNEAQ (reference sequence). V was pared by 5 bases and J by 3 bases, with 22 bases between. The CDR3 loop spans 17 amino acids.

CDR3 DNA sequence: TGTGCCAGCAGCCCACGGGACTATGGCTACACCTTC. Its protein product is CASSPRDYGYTF. The chain links TRBV5-5 to TRBJ1-2, with no clear D. Germline V gene lookup returns CDR1 SGHKS and CDR2 YYEKEE (reference sequence). V dropped 4 bases and J dropped 3 bases, with 7 bases sitting between them. The CDR3 is 12 amino acids.

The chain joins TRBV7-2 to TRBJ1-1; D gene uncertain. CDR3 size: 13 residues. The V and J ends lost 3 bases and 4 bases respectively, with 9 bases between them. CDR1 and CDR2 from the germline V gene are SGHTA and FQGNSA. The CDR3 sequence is CASSFAVSTEAFF. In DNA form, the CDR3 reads TGTGCCAGCAGCTTCGCGGTTTCCACTGAAGCTTTCTTT.

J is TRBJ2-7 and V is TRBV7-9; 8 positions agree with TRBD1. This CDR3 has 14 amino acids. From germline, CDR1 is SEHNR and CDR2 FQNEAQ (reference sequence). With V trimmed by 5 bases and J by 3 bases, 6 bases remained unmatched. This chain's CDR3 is CASSGPGQDYEQYF. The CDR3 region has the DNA TGTGCCAGCAGCGGCCCGGGACAGGACTACGAGCAGTACTTC. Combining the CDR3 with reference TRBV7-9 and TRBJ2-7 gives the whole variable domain DTGVSQNPRHKITKRGQNVTFRCDPISEHNRLYWYRQTLGQGPEFLTYFQNEAQLEKSRLLSDRFSAERPKGSFSTLEIQRTEQGDSAMYLCASSGPGQDYEQYFGPGTRLTVT.

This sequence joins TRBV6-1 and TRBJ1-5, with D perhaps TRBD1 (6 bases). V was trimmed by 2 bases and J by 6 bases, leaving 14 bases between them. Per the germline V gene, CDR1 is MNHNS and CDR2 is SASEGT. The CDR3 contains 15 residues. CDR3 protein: CASSEKGGAPQPQHF. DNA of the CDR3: TGTGCCAGCAGTGAAAAAGGGGGGGCGCCTCAGCCCCAGCATTTT.

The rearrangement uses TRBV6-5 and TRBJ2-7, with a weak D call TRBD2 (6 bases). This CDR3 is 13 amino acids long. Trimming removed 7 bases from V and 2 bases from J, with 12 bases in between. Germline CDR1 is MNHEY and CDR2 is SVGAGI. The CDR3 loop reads CASTDSGTYEQYF. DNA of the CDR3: TGTGCCAGCACGGATAGCGGAACCTACGAGCAGTACTTC.

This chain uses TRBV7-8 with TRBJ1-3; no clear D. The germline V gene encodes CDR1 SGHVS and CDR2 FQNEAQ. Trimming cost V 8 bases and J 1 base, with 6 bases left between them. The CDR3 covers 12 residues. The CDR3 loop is CASLESGNTIYF. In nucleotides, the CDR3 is TGTGCCAGCCTAGAATCTGGAAACACCATATATTTT. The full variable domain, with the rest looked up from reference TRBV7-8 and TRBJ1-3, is GAGVSQSPRYKVAKRGQDVALRCDPISGHVSLFWYQQALGQGPEFLTYFQNEAQLDKSGLPSDRFFAERPEGSVSTLKIQRTQQEDSAVYLCASLESGNTIYFGEGSWLTVV.

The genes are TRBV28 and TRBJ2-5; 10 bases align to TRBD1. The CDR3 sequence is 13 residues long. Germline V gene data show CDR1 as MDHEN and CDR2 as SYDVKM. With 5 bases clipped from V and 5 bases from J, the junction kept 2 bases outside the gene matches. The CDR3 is CASSGGQGETQYF. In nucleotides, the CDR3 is TGTGCCAGCAGTGGGGGACAGGGGGAGACCCAGTACTTC.

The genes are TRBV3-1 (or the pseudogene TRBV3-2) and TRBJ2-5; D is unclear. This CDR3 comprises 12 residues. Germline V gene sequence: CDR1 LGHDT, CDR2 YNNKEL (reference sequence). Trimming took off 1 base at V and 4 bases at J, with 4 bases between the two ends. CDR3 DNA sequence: TGTGCCAGCAGCCAAGCCGGAGAGACCCAGTACTTC. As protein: CASSQAGETQYF.

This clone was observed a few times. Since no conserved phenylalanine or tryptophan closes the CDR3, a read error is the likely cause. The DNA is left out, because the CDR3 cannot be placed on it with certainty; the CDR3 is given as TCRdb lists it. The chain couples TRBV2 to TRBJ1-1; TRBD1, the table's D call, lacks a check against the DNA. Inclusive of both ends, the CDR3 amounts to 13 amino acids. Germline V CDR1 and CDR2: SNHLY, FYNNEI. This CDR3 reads CASSEVEMDGGKY.

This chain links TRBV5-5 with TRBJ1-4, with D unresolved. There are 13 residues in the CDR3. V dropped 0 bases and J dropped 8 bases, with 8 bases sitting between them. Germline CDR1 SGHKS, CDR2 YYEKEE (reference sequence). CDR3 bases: TGTGCCAGCAGCTTGGGCCCCGGGGAAAAACTGTTTTTT. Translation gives CASSLGPGEKLFF.

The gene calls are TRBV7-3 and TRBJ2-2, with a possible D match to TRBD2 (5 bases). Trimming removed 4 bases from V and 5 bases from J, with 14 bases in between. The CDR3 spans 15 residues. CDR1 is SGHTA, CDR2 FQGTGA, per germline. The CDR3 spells CASSSTASFTGELFF. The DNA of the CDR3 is TGTGCCAGCAGCTCCACCGCTAGCTTTACCGGGGAGCTGTTTTTT. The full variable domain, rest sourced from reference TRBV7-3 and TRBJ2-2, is GAGVSQTPSNKVTEKGKYVELRCDPISGHTALYWYRQSLGQGPEFLIYFQGTGAADDSGLPNDRFFAVRPEGSVSTLKIQRTERGDSAVYLCASSSTASFTGELFFGEGSRLTVL.

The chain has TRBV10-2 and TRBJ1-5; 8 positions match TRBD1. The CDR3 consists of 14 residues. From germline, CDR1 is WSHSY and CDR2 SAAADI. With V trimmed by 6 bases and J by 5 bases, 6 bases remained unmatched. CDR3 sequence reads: CASRGTGADQPQHF. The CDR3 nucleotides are TGCGCCAGCAGAGGGACAGGAGCCGATCAGCCCCAGCATTTT.

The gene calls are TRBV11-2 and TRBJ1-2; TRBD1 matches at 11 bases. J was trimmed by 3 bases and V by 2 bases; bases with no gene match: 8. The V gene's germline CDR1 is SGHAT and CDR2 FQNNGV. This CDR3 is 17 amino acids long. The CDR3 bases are TGTGCCAGCAGCTTATTAGGACAGGGGGCCGGGTACTATGGCTACACCTTC. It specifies CASSLLGQGAGYYGYTF.

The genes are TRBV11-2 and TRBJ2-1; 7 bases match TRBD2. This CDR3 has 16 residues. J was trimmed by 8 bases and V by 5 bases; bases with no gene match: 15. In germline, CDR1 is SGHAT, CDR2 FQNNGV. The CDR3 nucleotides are TGTGCCAGCAGCCCAAACTCGCCAATTGGGGGGGATGAGCAGTTCTTC. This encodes CASSPNSPIGGDEQFF.

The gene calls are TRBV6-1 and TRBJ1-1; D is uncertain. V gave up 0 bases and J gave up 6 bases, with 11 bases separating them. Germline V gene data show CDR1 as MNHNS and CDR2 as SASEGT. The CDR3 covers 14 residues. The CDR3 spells CASSEAGKDSEAFF. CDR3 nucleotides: TGTGCCAGCAGTGAAGCTGGTAAGGACTCTGAAGCTTTCTTT.

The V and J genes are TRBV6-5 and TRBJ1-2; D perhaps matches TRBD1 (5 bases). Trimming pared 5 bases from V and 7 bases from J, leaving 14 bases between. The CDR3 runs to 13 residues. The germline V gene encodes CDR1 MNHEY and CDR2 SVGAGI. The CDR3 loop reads CASSRTTGGGYTF. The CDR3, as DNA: TGTGCCAGCAGTCGTACCACAGGTGGTGGCTACACCTTC.